The entry below describes one TCR beta chain. The antigen is unknown. The sample belongs to a study of cytomegalovirus exposure and HLA in healthy donors. CDR3 length: 15 amino acids. Germline V gene sequence: CDR1 SGHDT, CDR2 YYEEEE. Trimming stripped 3 bases from V and 6 bases from J, with 17 bases between. Study-wide results and limits: Analyses of presence/absence relied on an assumption of roughly uniform sequencing depth across donors. It was reported that TCR beta sequences correctly inferred the HLA-A and HLA-B alleles for most subjects.

The PCR used 60 Vbeta and 13 Jbeta primers. Using immunoSEQ multiplex PCR, the repertoire was profiled, and TCRdb retains in-frame clones only, with some absent. The sample has 130,000 to 150,000 clones, roughly 82% seen once. Sequenced sample: PBMCs. This sequence joins TRBV5-6 and TRBJ2-3; maybe TRBD2 (6 bases). The sequence was collected from a male donor in good health and CMV-seronegative. CDR3 sequence (DNA): TGTGCCAGCAGCTGGGGTCTCGCGGGGCCCGATACGCAGTATTTT. Its protein product is CASSWGLAGPDTQYF.